These 32 T cell receptor beta chains originate from one sample sequenced in a study of shared clonotypes between healthy human individuals. The data were produced by immunoSEQ multiplex PCR, yet TCRdb's version contains in-frame clones alone and is incomplete. Of over 2 million clones listed, less than 95% are singletons. Sequencing was carried out using naive CD4+ T cells from PBMCs. Subset reported: CD45RA+ positively selected. The receptors come from a man aged 18 to 29 in good health. Some clones in this sample may be carry-over from other donors' samples.

This clone has a handful of counts. V is TRBV7-3 and J is TRBJ2-1; 7 bases align to TRBD1. The V segment lost 3 bases and the J segment 5 bases; nucleotides outside the gene matches: 1. The CDR3 extends over 13 amino acids. In germline, CDR1 is SGHTA, CDR2 FQGTGA. In nucleotides, the CDR3 is TGTGCCAGCAGCTTTGACAGGGACAATGAGCAGTTCTTC. Translating it yields CASSFDRDNEQFF.

Concerning this clone itself: The same CDR3 is also encoded by other DNA sequences in this sample. The gene calls are TRBV18 and TRBJ1-4, with D perhaps TRBD1 (5 bases). Germline CDR1 reads KGHSH; CDR2 reads LQKENI. The CDR3 covers 13 residues. The ends were cut back, 6 bases at V and 4 bases at J, with 9 bases in the middle. The CDR3, as DNA: TGTGCCAGCTCTCCCGACAGTAATGAAAAACTGTTTTTT. It specifies CASSPDSNEKLFF.

Points on this clone: The sample holds other DNA sequences that translate to the same CDR3. The chain carries TRBV7-3 and TRBJ2-1; either TRBD1 or TRBD2 may fit D (5 bases each). Germline values: CDR1 SGHTA, CDR2 FQGTGA. V was trimmed by 2 bases and J by 6 bases, leaving 8 bases between them. This CDR3 has 13 residues. The DNA of the CDR3 is TGTGCCAGCAGCTTATCAGGGAGCAATGAGCAGTTCTTC. Residues: CASSLSGSNEQFF. The full variable domain, its missing parts supplied by reference TRBV7-3 and TRBJ2-1, is GAGVSQTPSNKVTEKGKYVELRCDPISGHTALYWYRQSLGQGPEFLIYFQGTGAADDSGLPNDRFFAVRPEGSVSTLKIQRTERGDSAVYLCASSLSGSNEQFFGPGTRLTVL.

The chain uses TRBV11-2 and TRBJ1-2, with TRBD1 matching over 8 bases. V gave up 1 base and J gave up 6 bases; unmatched junction bases: 10. The germline V gene encodes CDR1 SGHAT and CDR2 FQNNGV. This CDR3 spans 16 amino acids. The CDR3 loop is CASSLGIGDRGDGYTF. The CDR3 region has the DNA TGTGCCAGCAGCTTAGGGATAGGAGACAGGGGAGATGGCTACACCTTC.

The chain is built from TRBV4-3 and TRBJ2-3; tentatively, D is TRBD2 (5 bases). The CDR3 has 15 amino acids. Germline V gene data show CDR1 as LGHNA and CDR2 as YSLEER. The ends were cut back, 0 bases at V and 3 bases at J, with 10 bases in the middle. In DNA form, the CDR3 reads TGCGCCAGCAGCCAAGACTTACGAGGGACAGATACGCAGTATTTT. As protein: CASSQDLRGTDTQYF.

The J gene is TRBJ2-1, the V gene TRBV6-6; no clear D. V was cut by 2 bases and J by 10 bases, with 9 bases left in between. The CDR3 has 12 amino acids. Germline assignment: CDR1 MNHNY and CDR2 SVGAGI (reference sequence). The CDR3 loop reads CASSYASLEQFF. CDR3 bases: TGTGCCAGCAGTTACGCCAGCCTAGAGCAGTTCTTC.

DNA of the CDR3: TGTGCCAGCAGTCCAACAGGGTATACGCAGTATTTT. It is translated as CASSPTGYTQYF. The rearrangement uses TRBV28 and TRBJ2-3, with D tentatively TRBD1 (6 bases). The germline gives CDR1 MDHEN, CDR2 SYDVKM. The V and J ends lost 5 bases and 7 bases respectively, with 10 bases between them. The CDR3 is 12 amino acids.

This rearrangement joins TRBV4-1 to TRBJ2-2; D tentatively reads TRBD1 or TRBD2 (5 bases each). CDR1 and CDR2 (germline): MGHRA, YSYEKL. Trimming took off 0 bases at V and 4 bases at J, with 15 bases between the two ends. The CDR3 is made up of 17 amino acids. CDR3 bases: TGCGCCAGCAGCCAAGACAGGCCATTGGGACCCACCGGGGAGCTGTTTTTT. The encoded protein is CASSQDRPLGPTGELFF.

This sequence joins TRBV28 and TRBJ1-2; unclear D gene. Germline loops: CDR1 MDHEN, CDR2 SYDVKM. CDR3 length equals 14 residues. Trimming took off 6 bases at V and 4 bases at J, with 15 bases between the two ends. The CDR3 region is CASSPLGLLYGYTF. DNA for the CDR3: TGTGCCAGCAGCCCTTTAGGACTGCTCTATGGCTACACCTTC.

A note on this clone: At the DNA level, this CDR3 is encoded by other sequences in the same sample as well. The chain is built from TRBV6-5 and TRBJ2-7; D is undetermined. The V gene's germline CDR1 is MNHEY and CDR2 SVGAGI. V shed 6 bases and J shed 2 bases, with 5 bases lying between them. The CDR3 is made up of 11 amino acids. The CDR3 nucleotides read TGTGCCAGCAGCTCCCCCTACGAGCAGTACTTC. This translates into CASSSPYEQYF.

The chain is built from TRBV5-4 and TRBJ2-7; TRBD2 matches at 9 bases. From germline, CDR1 is SGHNT and CDR2 YYREEE (reference sequence). The CDR3 loop spans 15 amino acids. After removal of 4 bases from V and 5 bases from J, the junction contained 10 bases not matched to a gene. The chain's CDR3 is CASSQRGGRAHEQYF. The CDR3 bases are TGTGCCAGCAGCCAGCGAGGCGGGAGGGCCCACGAGCAGTACTTC.

The genes are TRBV11-2 and TRBJ2-4; D call uncertain. Trimming stripped 5 bases from V and 1 base from J, with 12 bases between. Germline assignment: CDR1 SGHAT and CDR2 FQNNGV. This CDR3 region has 15 residues. CDR3 protein: CASSQTQAAKNIQYF. CDR3 DNA sequence: TGTGCCAGCAGCCAGACCCAGGCGGCCAAAAACATTCAGTACTTC.

This clone appeared a single time. The chain combines TRBV5-1 with TRBJ2-2; 9 bases fit TRBD1. This CDR3 region has 15 residues. Germline trimming cut 6 bases from V and 7 bases from J; bases unmatched to any gene: 10. Germline V CDR1 and CDR2: SGHRS, YFSETQ. CDR3 protein: CASTPTGGLNGELFF. DNA of the CDR3: TGCGCCAGCACCCCCACAGGGGGCCTTAACGGGGAGCTGTTTTTT.

The chain employs TRBV29-1 and TRBJ2-1, with 8 nucleotides matching TRBD2. The germline CDR1 and CDR2 sequences are SQVTM and ANQGSEA. CDR3 length: 16 residues. Trimming took 7 bases from V and 1 from J; bases not matched to a gene: 12. CDR3 sequence (DNA): TGCAGCGCCACCCGATGGGGCGGGGGGTCCTACAATGAGCAGTTCTTC. It specifies CSATRWGGGSYNEQFF.

The chain recombines TRBV4-1 with TRBJ1-1; tentatively, D is TRBD1 (6 bases). The CDR3 has 14 residues. CDR1 is MGHRA, CDR2 YSYEKL, per germline. V was shortened by 5 bases and J by 2 bases, with 12 bases between the two germline ends. CDR3 amino acids: CASSRGILNTEAFF. CDR3 bases: TGCGCCAGCAGCAGGGGGATACTCAACACTGAAGCTTTCTTT.

V and J are TRBV6-5 and TRBJ1-1; D is unresolved. There are 14 residues in the CDR3. Between the trimmed V and J ends, which lost 2 bases and 6 bases, there was a span of 13 bases. CDR1 is MNHEY, CDR2 SVGAGI, per germline. CDR3 sequence (DNA): TGTGCCAGCAGTTACGCACCGACTGTGGCTGAAGCTTTCTTT. Protein sequence: CASSYAPTVAEAFF.

This clone has only a few counts. The gene calls are TRBV25-1 and TRBJ2-7; D unresolved. This CDR3 contains 13 residues. CDR1 and CDR2 (germline): MGHDK, SYGVNS. V was pared by 8 bases and J by 0 bases, with 11 bases between. As DNA, the CDR3 is TGTGCCAGCTCCAAAGGACCCTCCTACGAGCAGTACTTC. This encodes CASSKGPSYEQYF.

The CDR3 nucleotides read TGCGCCAGCAGCTTACAGGGAGATGGCTACACCTTC. Translating gives CASSLQGDGYTF. The chain joins TRBV5-1 to TRBJ1-2; TRBD1 might be the D (6 bases). Germline V CDR1 and CDR2: SGHRS, YFSETQ. Trimming removed 2 bases from V and 6 bases from J, with 8 bases in between. This CDR3 contains 12 residues. Together with reference TRBV5-1 and TRBJ1-2, the CDR3 gives the full variable domain: KAGVTQTPRYLIKTRGQQVTLSCSPISGHRSVSWYQQTPGQGLQFLFEYFSETQRNKGNFPGRFSGRQFSNSRSEMNVSTLELGDSALYLCASSLQGDGYTFGSGTRLTVV.

The rearrangement links TRBV18 to TRBJ1-5, with D perhaps matching TRBD1 (6 bases). The CDR3 is made up of 15 amino acids. V shed 5 bases and J shed 0 bases, with 11 bases lying between them. CDR1 is KGHSH and CDR2 is LQKENI in the germline V gene. The CDR3 sequence: CASSTGQLSNQPQHF. The CDR3 DNA reads as TGTGCCAGCTCAACGGGACAACTTAGCAATCAGCCCCAGCATTTT.

For this clone: Other DNA sequences from this sample encode an identical CDR3 as well. The rearrangement links TRBV11-3 to TRBJ2-3; maybe TRBD1 (6 bases). From germline, CDR1 is SGHNT and CDR2 YENEEA. The V and J ends lost 5 bases and 1 base respectively, with 7 bases between them. This CDR3 has 13 residues. DNA of the CDR3: TGTGCCAGCAGCCCAGGGGGCACAGATACGCAGTATTTT. This encodes CASSPGGTDTQYF.

Turning to this clone: Other nucleotide sequences in the sample specify the same CDR3. The rearrangement joins TRBV28 to TRBJ1-4, with 8 bases lining up with TRBD1. CDR3 length equals 15 residues. Germline loops: CDR1 MDHEN, CDR2 SYDVKM. V gave up 4 bases and J gave up 8 bases; unmatched junction bases: 9. Here the CDR3 DNA reads TGTGCCAGCAGTTCCCCCGGGACAGGTGGGGAAAAACTGTTTTTT. This codes for CASSSPGTGGEKLFF. The entire variable domain, with the rest obtained from reference TRBV28 and TRBJ1-4, is as follows: DVKVTQSSRYLVKRTGEKVFLECVQDMDHENMFWYRQDPGLGLRLIYFSYDVKMKEKGDIPEGYSVSREKKERFSLILESASTNQTSMYLCASSSPGTGGEKLFFGSGTQLSVL.

V and J are TRBV5-1 and TRBJ2-1; D remains unclear. Germline V CDR1 and CDR2: SGHRS, YFSETQ. This CDR3 has 14 amino acids. The germline V and J ends were trimmed by 0 bases and 5 bases, with 9 bases remaining between them. The CDR3 is CASSLEGYNNEQFF. For the CDR3, the DNA is TGCGCCAGCAGCTTGGAAGGCTACAACAATGAGCAGTTCTTC.

J is TRBJ1-4 and V is TRBV27; D is possibly TRBD1 (5 bases). The CDR3 sequence is 14 residues long. The germline CDR1 and CDR2 sequences are MNHEY and SMNVEV (reference sequence). Trimming cost V 3 bases and J 3 bases, with 8 bases left between them. In DNA, the CDR3 is TGTGCCAGCAGTTTCGACAGATCTAATGAAAAACTGTTTTTT. This codes for CASSFDRSNEKLFF.

The gene calls are TRBV9 and TRBJ2-7; 7 bases are shared with TRBD2. The CDR3 length is 16 residues. The V segment lost 0 bases and the J segment 2 bases; nucleotides outside the gene matches: 8. Germline V gene data show CDR1 as SGDLS and CDR2 as YYNGEE. The CDR3 spells CASSVEASGRTYEQYF. DNA for the CDR3: TGTGCCAGCAGCGTAGAAGCTAGCGGAAGAACCTACGAGCAGTACTTC.

This rearrangement joins TRBV5-1 to TRBJ2-1, with D perhaps given as TRBD1 or TRBD2 (5 bases each). This CDR3 is built from 14 residues. V dropped 8 bases and J dropped 0 bases, with 12 bases sitting between them. Germline CDR1 reads SGHRS; CDR2 reads YFSETQ. Here the CDR3 DNA reads TGCGCCAGTTCTAGGGACGTCTCCTACAATGAGCAGTTCTTC. Protein product: CASSRDVSYNEQFF.

This sequence joins TRBV7-9 and TRBJ1-4, with a weak D call TRBD1 (5 bases). Germline assignment: CDR1 SEHNR and CDR2 FQNEAQ (reference sequence). Between the trimmed V and J ends, which lost 2 bases and 7 bases, there was a span of 8 bases. This CDR3 is 13 amino acids long. This CDR3 reads CASSLPGGEKLFF. DNA of the CDR3: TGTGCCAGCAGCTTACCGGGGGGTGAAAAACTGTTTTTT.

The chain joins TRBV4-2 to TRBJ2-1, with 13 bases lining up with TRBD2. The V and J ends lost 4 bases and 9 bases, in that order; junction bases with no gene match: 9. The CDR3 totals 16 residues. Germline CDR1 is LGHNA and CDR2 is YNFKEQ. The CDR3 region has the DNA TGTGCCAGCAGCCTCATAGCCGGGACTAGCGGGACTGAGCAGTTCTTC. Its protein is CASSLIAGTSGTEQFF.

This chain uses TRBV7-3 with TRBJ2-5, with D perhaps matching TRBD2 (6 bases). Between the trimmed V and J ends, which lost 7 bases and 4 bases, there was a span of 13 bases. The germline CDR1 and CDR2 sequences are SGHTA and FQGTGA. This CDR3 comprises 13 residues. This chain's CDR3 is CASTSRGGETQYF. The DNA of the CDR3 is TGTGCCAGCACCTCAAGGGGAGGAGAGACCCAGTACTTC. Full variable domain (rest looked up from reference TRBV7-3 and TRBJ2-5): GAGVSQTPSNKVTEKGKYVELRCDPISGHTALYWYRQSLGQGPEFLIYFQGTGAADDSGLPNDRFFAVRPEGSVSTLKIQRTERGDSAVYLCASTSRGGETQYFGPGTRLLVL.

V gene TRBV5-5 combines with J gene TRBJ1-5; no reliable D call. Trimming stripped 0 bases from V and 6 bases from J, with 7 bases between. The germline V gene encodes CDR1 SGHKS and CDR2 YYEKEE (reference sequence). This CDR3 is built from 13 residues. The CDR3 protein is CASSLDAIQPQHF. As DNA, the CDR3 is TGTGCCAGCAGCTTGGATGCGATTCAGCCCCAGCATTTT.

The chain recombines TRBV28 with TRBJ2-7, with 8 bases fitting TRBD1. CDR1 and CDR2 (germline): MDHEN, SYDVKM. The trim removed 8 bases at V and 2 bases at J, leaving 11 bases unmatched. The length of the CDR3 is 15 residues. The CDR3 reads CASFARGQATYEQYF. CDR3 DNA sequence: TGTGCCAGCTTTGCGAGGGGACAGGCGACCTACGAGCAGTACTTC. Variable domain in full (rest from reference TRBV28 and TRBJ2-7): DVKVTQSSRYLVKRTGEKVFLECVQDMDHENMFWYRQDPGLGLRLIYFSYDVKMKEKGDIPEGYSVSREKKERFSLILESASTNQTSMYLCASFARGQATYEQYFGPGTRLTVT.

The chain employs TRBV11-2 and TRBJ1-1; TRBD1 might be the D (5 bases). The V end was cut by 1 base, the J end by 3 bases, with 9 bases between. This CDR3 is built from 14 residues. Germline assignment: CDR1 SGHAT and CDR2 FQNNGV. The CDR3 region has the DNA TGTGCCAGCAGCTTAGTGTTGGGGGACACTGAAGCTTTCTTT. Amino acids: CASSLVLGDTEAFF.

This sequence joins TRBV30 and TRBJ2-5; TRBD2 might be the D (6 bases). V was trimmed by 3 bases and J by 5 bases, leaving 10 bases between them. The germline V gene has CDR1 GTSNPN and CDR2 SVGIG (reference sequence). This CDR3 comprises 12 residues. The CDR3 loop is CAWSLGGETQYF. CDR3 nucleotide sequence: TGTGCCTGGAGCTTAGGAGGGGAGACCCAGTACTTC.